Following are 16 T cell receptor beta chains from one sample sequenced in a study of tissue T cells after allogeneic stem cell transplantation. Only in-frame clones appear in the TCRdb table, and some are missing; sequencing was by immunoSEQ multiplex PCR. The repertoire holds almost 8,500 clones, with nearly 45% as singletons. Time point denoted: mouse harvest day 7 after allogeneic transplant. Each mouse received 10^7 T-cell-depleted marrow cells plus 10^6 splenic CD5+ T cells by tail vein. Sequences were obtained from skin. These receptors all stem from a female BALB/c mouse given C57BL/6 T cells with graft-versus-host disease after an allogeneic hematopoietic cell transplant.

This clone was observed a few times. Mouse germline and gene names are used. The DNA ends 1 residue before the CDR3 does, and the rest of the CDR3 is filled in from the germline J gene. V and J are TRBV26 and TRBJ2-5; unclear D gene. This CDR3 has 13 residues. Trimming removed 4 bases at V and 3 bases at J, with 8 bases between. CDR1 and CDR2 from the germline V gene are KGHPV and FQNQEV (reference sequence). The covered CDR3 bases are TGTGCCAGCAGTCCGACAAAACAAGACACCCAGTAC. Its protein is CASSPTKQDTQY. The entire CDR3 sequence reads CASSPTKQDTQYF.

Concerning this clone: The genes and germline here are from mouse. The read gets to within 1 residue of the CDR3 end, and the germline J gene fills in the rest. This chain links TRBV15 with TRBJ2-7; a weak D match, TRBD2 (6 bases). Trimming shortened V by 3 bases and J by 6 bases, and 6 bases separated the two germline ends. The CDR3 covers 11 residues. The V gene's germline CDR1 is SGHND and CDR2 FRSKSL. CDR3 loop: CASSFGGEQYF. Incomplete CDR3 DNA: TGTGCCAGCAGTTTTGGGGGTGAACAGTAC.

Points on this clone: The gene names given are mouse names. With the read ending 1 residue before the CDR3 end, the germline J gene is used to fill in that end. The chain joins TRBV26 to TRBJ2-7, with 10 bases aligning to TRBD2. CDR3 length equals 15 residues. V shed 2 bases and J 2 bases; nucleotides not matched to a gene: 3. Germline V gene sequence: CDR1 KGHPV, CDR2 FQNQEV (reference sequence). The DNA read from the CDR3 is TGTGCCAGCAGTCTGCTGGGGGGGCGCCCCTATGAACAGTAC. Encoded protein: CASSLLGGRPYEQY. The full CDR3 sequence reads CASSLLGGRPYEQYF.

This clone was detected a few times. The gene names here belong to mouse. The read falls 1 residue short of the CDR3 end, and the missing part is taken from the germline J gene. The chain combines TRBV26 with TRBJ2-2; TRBD2 agrees at 10 bases. V lost 4 bases and J lost 7; bases outside the gene matches: 9. The CDR3 totals 16 residues. Germline CDR1 is KGHPV and CDR2 is FQNQEV (reference sequence). CDR3 sequence: CASSRDWGAGVGQLYF. CDR3 DNA (partial): TGTGCCAGCAGTCGAGACTGGGGGGCTGGAGTCGGGCAGCTCTAC.

For this clone: Gene names refer to mouse genes. The read gets to within 1 residue of the CDR3 end, and the germline J gene fills in the rest. The J gene is TRBJ1-6, the V gene TRBV26; 10 bases are a match to TRBD1. TRBJ1-6 is annotated as an ORF whose role is uncertain. The germline V gene has CDR1 KGHPV and CDR2 FQNQEV (reference sequence). Trimming removed 2 bases from V and 3 bases from J; junction bases left unmatched: 1. The CDR3 totals 16 residues. The part of the CDR3 DNA that was read is TGTGCCAGCAGTCTGGGGACAGGGGTCTATAATTCGCCCCTCTAC. As protein: CASSLGTGVYNSPLY. Given in full, the CDR3 is CASSLGTGVYNSPLYF.

As regards this clone: Mouse names are used for the genes. With the read ending 1 residue before the CDR3 end, the germline J gene is used to fill in that end. The chain is built from TRBV13-2 and TRBJ1-2, with no clear D. CDR1 is NNHNN, CDR2 SYGAGS, per germline (reference sequence). The CDR3 has 13 residues. Trimming took off 1 base at V and 4 bases at J, with 8 bases between the two ends. Incomplete CDR3 DNA: TGTGCCAGCGGTGATTGGGGTGGCTCCGACTACACC. This codes for CASGDWGGSDYT. From start to end, the CDR3 is CASGDWGGSDYTF.

Regarding this clone: The gene names given are mouse names. With the read ending 1 residue before the CDR3 end, the germline J gene is used to fill in that end. The V and J genes are TRBV26 and TRBJ2-1, with 11 bases matching TRBD2. In germline, CDR1 is KGHPV, CDR2 FQNQEV (reference sequence). CDR3 size: 15 residues. Trimming took 6 bases from V and 1 from J; bases not matched to a gene: 2. The covered CDR3 bases are TGTGCCAGCAGCGGGGACTGGGGGAACTATGCTGAGCAGTTC. Translating gives CASSGDWGNYAEQF. The full-length CDR3 reads as CASSGDWGNYAEQFF.

Worth noting for this clone: Genes and germline come from the mouse. CDR3 residues: CASSPGQGEVFF. The covered CDR3 bases are TGTGCCAGCAGTCCGGGACAGGGGGAAGTCTTC. The rearrangement joins TRBV26 to TRBJ1-1; 10 bases align to TRBD1. Read coverage stops 1 residue before the CDR3 terminus; the germline J gene supplies the remainder. Germline CDR1 reads KGHPV; CDR2 reads FQNQEV (reference sequence). This CDR3 contains 12 residues. V gave up 4 bases and J gave up 8 bases; unmatched junction bases: 1.

Of note for this clone: Genes and germline come from the mouse. The CDR3 end is not reached by the read, which stops 1 residue before it; the germline J gene fills it in. V is TRBV12-2 and J is TRBJ2-1; 10 nucleotides line up with TRBD2. CDR3 length: 16 residues. V lost 0 bases, J lost 1 base, and 2 bases stayed unmatched. The V gene's germline CDR1 is SGHLS and CDR2 HYDKME. CDR3 DNA, as far as it was read: TGTGCCAGCTCTCTCGGACTGGGGGCGAACTATGCTGAGCAGTTC. This sequence encodes CASSLGLGANYAEQF. The whole CDR3 sequence is CASSLGLGANYAEQFF.

As regards this clone: Gene and germline names: mouse. The CDR3 goes on 1 residue after the read ends, and that part is filled in from the germline J gene. The V call is TRBV13-1, the J call TRBJ1-1; 8 bases are shared with TRBD1. J gave up 1 base and V 3 bases, and 2 bases lay outside the gene matches. CDR3 size: 14 residues. Germline loops: CDR1 NSHNY, CDR2 SYGAGN. The CDR3 region is CASSGQGRNTEVFF. The part of the CDR3 DNA that was read is TGTGCCAGCAGTGGACAGGGGAGGAACACAGAAGTCTTC.

With regard to this clone: The gene names given are mouse names. Read sequence stops 1 residue before the CDR3 end, and the germline J gene provides the missing end. The V and J genes are TRBV3 and TRBJ2-3; TRBD2 might be the D (7 bases). There are 15 residues in the CDR3. V shed 3 bases and J shed 0 bases, with 10 bases lying between them. Germline assignment: CDR1 SNHLY and CDR2 FYNGKV (reference sequence). The CDR3 loop reads CASSFLGASAETLYF. The DNA read from the CDR3 is TGTGCCAGCAGCTTCCTGGGGGCTAGTGCAGAAACGCTGTAT.

With regard to this clone: Gene names denote mouse genes. Read data end 1 residue before the CDR3 end; the end is taken from the germline J gene. This chain connects TRBV16 to TRBJ2-7, with 9 bases identical to TRBD2. Looked up from germline, CDR1 is SGHSA and CDR2 is FRNQAP. This CDR3 comprises 15 residues. With V trimmed by 0 bases and J by 1 base, 1 base remained unmatched. CDR3 DNA, as far as it was read: TGTGCAAGCAGCTTAGAACTGGGGGGTTCCTATGAACAGTAC. This sequence encodes CASSLELGGSYEQY. The whole CDR3 is CASSLELGGSYEQYF.

This clone was counted only a few times. Gene names denote mouse genes. The read ends 1 residue shy of where the CDR3 ends; the end is completed using the germline J gene. The rearrangement uses TRBV26 and TRBJ2-7; 8 nucleotides line up with TRBD2. CDR1 is KGHPV and CDR2 is FQNQEV in the germline V gene (reference sequence). The CDR3 is 12 amino acids. The ends lost 4 bases at V and 6 bases at J; junction bases unmatched: 2. The CDR3 region is CASSRGGLEQYF. The sequenced CDR3 bases are TGTGCCAGCAGTCGGGGGGGGCTTGAACAGTAC.

This clone was seen more than once but under ten times. Genes and germline are mouse. The observed sequence ends 1 residue before the CDR3 terminus, with the missing tail filled in from the germline J gene. The chain recombines TRBV12-1 with TRBJ2-4, with 7 bases fitting TRBD2. CDR3 length: 14 residues. V shed 2 bases, J shed 1 base, and the junction held 2 bases outside the gene matches. CDR1 is SGHSN and CDR2 is HYEKVE in the germline V gene. The CDR3 region is CASSPGGGQNTLYF. The CDR3 bases that were read are TGTGCCAGCTCTCCGGGGGGGGGTCAAAACACCTTGTAC.

This clone was observed a few times. The listed genes are named as in mouse. The read ends 1 residue early relative to the CDR3; the germline J gene fills the gap. The chain carries TRBV15 and TRBJ1-1, with TRBD1 as a possible D gene (5 bases). Deletions cut 3 bases from V and 3 bases from J, with 11 bases between. The germline CDR1 and CDR2 sequences are SGHND and FRSKSL. CDR3 length: 14 residues. The CDR3 protein is CASSLGGWDTEVFF. CDR3 DNA, as far as it was read: TGTGCCAGCAGTTTGGGGGGTTGGGACACAGAAGTCTTC. Based on the CDR3 plus reference TRBV15 and TRBJ1-1, the full variable domain is DAGVTQTPRHEVAEKGQTIILKCEPVSGHNDLFWYRQTKIQGLELLSYFRSKSLMEDGGAFKDRFKAEMLNSSFSTLKIQPTEPKDSAVYLCASSLGGWDTEVFFGKGTRLTVV.

In this sample, this clone turned up a few times. Gene names are mouse gene names. With the read ending 1 residue before the CDR3 end, the germline J gene is used to fill in that end. This chain connects TRBV26 to TRBJ2-2, with 7 bases aligning to TRBD1. The trim removed 1 base at V and 4 bases at J, leaving 3 bases unmatched. This CDR3 is 15 amino acids long. Looked up from germline, CDR1 is KGHPV and CDR2 is FQNQEV (reference sequence). The DNA read from the CDR3 is TGTGCCAGCAGTCTGTACAGGGGAGGCACCGGGCAGCTCTAC. Translated: CASSLYRGGTGQLY. The whole CDR3 sequence is CASSLYRGGTGQLYF.